This T cell receptor (beta chain) came from a study of blood T cell repertoires in COVID-19. On the study more broadly: Both acute and convalescent COVID-19 samples were obtained from the United States, Italy and Spain.

Authors' data handling: Reference gene primer amplification in the assay estimated nucleated cell counts. Generated by immunoSEQ multiplex PCR, the TCRdb table keeps only in-frame clones and is missing some. Clone size and the V and J calls come from that table; the DNA yielded D and trimming. The sample consists of roughly 59,000 clones, 76% of them appearing once. The V end lost 7 bases, the J end lost 3 bases, and 10 bases lay between the germline ends. Looked up from germline, CDR1 is SNHLY and CDR2 is FYNNEI. This CDR3 region has 13 residues. This TCR was recovered from a woman aged 50 to 60 with active or convalescent COVID-19. The J gene is TRBJ2-1, the V gene TRBV2; D may be TRBD2 (6 bases). The sample taken for sequencing was peripheral blood. CDR3 sequence: CASIAAGYNEQFF. The DNA for the CDR3 is TGTGCCAGCATAGCGGCAGGCTACAATGAGCAGTTCTTC.